The 27 T cell receptor beta chains given below trace back to one sample, sequenced in a study of shared clonotypes between healthy human individuals. Assay used: immunoSEQ multiplex PCR; TCRdb lists only in-frame clones, some missing. The table has approximately 2.5 million clones, around nine tenths seen once. The sample consisted of naive CD4+ T cells sorted from blood. Subset denoted: CD45RA+ positively selected. These receptors were collected from a man aged 18 to 29 in good health.

This clone was counted once. Other DNA sequences in the sample encode the same CDR3. J is TRBJ1-2 and V is TRBV6-6, with D hard to call. The germline V and J ends were trimmed by 0 bases and 2 bases, with 7 bases remaining between them. This CDR3 has 14 residues. Germline CDR1 MNHNY, CDR2 SVGAGI (reference sequence). CDR3 in DNA: TGTGCCAGCAGTTACTCCACGGTGAACTATGGCTACACCTTC. Translated, it gives CASSYSTVNYGYTF.

The CDR3 spells CASSYWTENYNSPLHF. In DNA form, the CDR3 reads TGTGCCAGCAGTTATTGGACAGAAAACTATAATTCACCCCTCCACTTT. V is TRBV6-5 and J is TRBJ1-6; D is perhaps TRBD1 (6 bases). Trimming stripped 3 bases from V and 3 bases from J, with 12 bases between. The CDR3 is 16 residues long. Germline-derived CDR1 and CDR2 are MNHEY and SVGAGI.

The chain recombines TRBV18 with TRBJ2-5; TRBD1 aligns across 10 bases. The germline V gene has CDR1 KGHSH and CDR2 LQKENI. With V trimmed by 3 bases and J by 2 bases, 3 bases remained unmatched. This CDR3 has 15 amino acids. CDR3 nucleotides: TGTGCCAGCTCACCTGGACAGGGGGATCAAGAGACCCAGTACTTC. It specifies CASSPGQGDQETQYF.

The V and J genes are TRBV5-6 and TRBJ2-3; D call uncertain. Trimming took 0 bases from V and 5 from J, leaving 10 bases between them. The CDR3 has 14 amino acids. Germline-derived CDR1 and CDR2 are SGHDT and YYEEEE. CDR3 DNA: TGTGCCAGCAGCTTGGGCGGATTAGGAGATACGCAGTATTTT. Residues: CASSLGGLGDTQYF.

The chain employs TRBV7-6 and TRBJ2-3; TRBD2 aligns across 7 bases. Germline V gene lookup returns CDR1 SGHVS and CDR2 FNYEAQ. CDR3 size: 16 residues. The ends lost 1 base at V and 8 bases at J; junction bases unmatched: 12. The CDR3 spells CASSLETSFSPVTQYF. The CDR3 nucleotides are TGTGCCAGCAGCTTAGAGACTAGCTTCTCCCCCGTTACGCAGTATTTT.

The chain joins TRBV10-3 to TRBJ1-5, with 8 bases identical to TRBD1. Germline V lookup: CDR1 ENHRY, CDR2 SYGVKD. The CDR3 is 14 amino acids. V trimming: 4 bases; J trimming: 5 bases; junction bases outside the gene matches: 4. The CDR3 sequence: CAISVGQEDQPQHF. CDR3 DNA sequence: TGTGCCATCAGTGTGGGACAGGAGGATCAGCCCCAGCATTTT.

The chain carries TRBV4-3 and TRBJ1-5, with unresolved D. V dropped 4 bases and J dropped 6 bases, with 13 bases sitting between them. The CDR3 is 14 residues long. CDR1 is LGHNA, CDR2 YSLEER, per germline. CDR3 amino acids: CASSPRIGGQPQHF. The CDR3 DNA is TGCGCCAGCAGCCCGAGAATAGGTGGTCAGCCCCAGCATTTT.

This chain joins TRBV30 and TRBJ1-6, with no clear D. Between the trimmed V and J ends, which lost 0 bases and 6 bases, there was a span of 9 bases. Germline V gene lookup returns CDR1 GTSNPN and CDR2 SVGIG (reference sequence). The CDR3 consists of 14 residues. CDR3 coding DNA: TGTGCCTGGAGTGTACTGGTCCGTAATTCACCCCTCCACTTT. Translated, it gives CAWSVLVRNSPLHF.

This chain connects TRBV4-1 to TRBJ1-2, with 8 bases lining up with TRBD1. Losses at the gene ends were 1 base for V and 3 bases for J; bases not matched to a gene: 1. The germline CDR1 and CDR2 sequences are MGHRA and YSYEKL. This CDR3 has 14 amino acids. CDR3 loop: CASSQADRDYGYTF. The CDR3 DNA sequence: TGCGCCAGCAGCCAAGCGGACAGGGACTATGGCTACACCTTC.

This chain joins TRBV5-6 and TRBJ1-1; tentatively, D is TRBD1 (6 bases). CDR3 length equals 15 residues. Trimming removed 4 bases at V and 11 bases at J, with 24 bases between. Germline V gene lookup returns CDR1 SGHDT and CDR2 YYEEEE. CDR3 loop: CASSRDLGALTAAFF. The CDR3, as DNA: TGTGCCAGCAGCCGAGATCTGGGGGCACTTACGGCTGCTTTCTTT.

The V call is TRBV7-5, the J call TRBJ1-5; the table's TRBD1 call for D was not verified on the DNA. TRBV7-5 is marked as a pseudogene. The CDR3 is 18 residues long. This CDR3 is CARSFGGRGEEGNQPQHF. The CDR3 coding sequence is TGTGCCAGAAGCTTTGGTGGCAGGGGGGAGGAAGGCAATCAGCCCCAGCATTTT.

V gene TRBV4-1 combines with J gene TRBJ2-3; 8 positions match TRBD2. The germline gives CDR1 MGHRA, CDR2 YSYEKL. The CDR3 runs to 16 residues. The V segment lost 1 base and the J segment 3 bases; nucleotides outside the gene matches: 6. This CDR3 is CASSQAGGPVTDTQYF. The CDR3 DNA follows: TGCGCCAGCAGCCAAGCGGGGGGGCCAGTAACAGATACGCAGTATTTT.

This clone was seen more than once but under ten times. The genes are TRBV30 and TRBJ1-1, with TRBD1 identical over 7 bases. V was clipped by 2 bases and J by 5 bases; unmatched bases: 8. Germline values: CDR1 GTSNPN, CDR2 SVGIG (reference sequence). CDR3 length: 14 amino acids. Here the CDR3 reads CAWSNLQGFTEAFF. The CDR3 DNA reads as TGTGCCTGGAGTAATCTACAGGGGTTTACTGAAGCTTTCTTT.

V is TRBV7-9 and J is TRBJ2-2; 8 nucleotides agree with TRBD2. The length of the CDR3 is 15 residues. Germline values: CDR1 SEHNR, CDR2 FQNEAQ (reference sequence). The ends lost 4 bases at V and 3 bases at J; junction bases unmatched: 4. This CDR3 reads CASSSRGVHTGELFF. The DNA of the CDR3 is TGTGCCAGCAGCTCGCGGGGGGTGCACACCGGGGAGCTGTTTTTT.

The gene calls are TRBV14 and TRBJ2-7; the D gene is possibly TRBD1 (5 bases). CDR1 and CDR2 (germline): SGHDN, FVKESK. The CDR3 length is 15 residues. Between the trimmed V and J ends, which lost 0 bases and 9 bases, there was a span of 18 bases. DNA of the CDR3: TGTGCCAGCAGCCAAGAGCTGCCAGGGATGGACGGGCAGTACTTC. Translating gives CASSQELPGMDGQYF.

The chain couples TRBV6-1 to TRBJ2-2; TRBD2 agrees at 12 bases. Germline CDR1 MNHNS, CDR2 SASEGT. V shed 2 bases and J 7 bases; nucleotides not matched to a gene: 2. The CDR3 extends over 15 amino acids. The CDR3 bases are TGTGCCAGCAGTGAACTAGCGGGAGGGTTCGGGGAGCTGTTTTTT. Translating gives CASSELAGGFGELFF.

The chain is built from TRBV28 and TRBJ2-7; 7 bases line up with TRBD1. Germline loops: CDR1 MDHEN, CDR2 SYDVKM. Trimming at V came to 6 bases and at J to 6 bases, leaving 14 bases not matched to a gene. This CDR3 has 15 residues. The CDR3 DNA reads TGTGCCAGCAGCTCCCGATACTTACAGGGGCGCGAGCAGTACTTC. Translation: CASSSRYLQGREQYF.

The chain employs TRBV10-3 and TRBJ1-1; 9 bases are shared with TRBD1. The CDR3 extends over 16 amino acids. V dropped 7 bases and J dropped 5; count of bases not matched to a gene: 14. Germline lookup yields CDR1 ENHRY and CDR2 SYGVKD. CDR3 in amino acids: CAITSRPQGADTEAFF. The CDR3 bases are TGTGCCATCACTTCTAGGCCACAGGGGGCGGATACTGAAGCTTTCTTT.

V gene TRBV7-6 combines with J gene TRBJ2-5; D is perhaps TRBD1 (6 bases). The V gene lost 5 bases and the J gene lost 5 bases, with 27 bases spanning the gap. The CDR3 runs to 18 residues. CDR1 and CDR2 (germline): SGHVS, FNYEAQ. The CDR3 region is CASSNGPDTTGQRETQYF. DNA of the CDR3: TGTGCCAGCAGCAACGGGCCAGACACCACAGGGCAGAGGGAGACCCAGTACTTC.

Only a few counts were recorded for this clone. This CDR3 reads CAWSGADRAYSPLHF. CDR3 coding DNA: TGTGCCTGGAGTGGGGCTGATAGGGCATATTCACCCCTCCACTTT. The chain uses TRBV30 and TRBJ1-6; no reliable D call. Germline CDR1 and CDR2: GTSNPN and SVGIG (reference sequence). The CDR3 totals 15 residues. V was shortened by 1 base and J by 8 bases, with 15 bases between the two germline ends.

The V call is TRBV5-4, the J call TRBJ1-5, with D hard to call. The length of the CDR3 is 14 residues. Germline CDR1 reads SGHNT; CDR2 reads YYREEE (reference sequence). The V gene lost 0 bases and the J gene lost 4 bases, with 8 bases spanning the gap. CDR3 sequence: CASSLEPANQPQHF. The CDR3 DNA is TGTGCCAGCAGCTTGGAGCCAGCAAATCAGCCCCAGCATTTT.

This sequence joins TRBV5-6 and TRBJ2-1; 11 bases align to TRBD2. CDR1 is SGHDT and CDR2 is YYEEEE in the germline V gene. There are 17 residues in the CDR3. J lost 4 bases, V lost 3 bases, and 9 bases had no gene match. CDR3 DNA: TGTGCCAGCAGCTCAGGTAGCGGGAGGGGGAATTACAATGAGCAGTTCTTC. Protein product: CASSSGSGRGNYNEQFF.

The rearrangement uses TRBV23-1 and TRBJ2-1; 15 bases line up with TRBD2. TRBV23-1 is marked as an open reading frame, function uncertain. Unmatched junction bases numbered 13, after V lost 3 bases and J lost 1 base. The CDR3 sequence is 21 residues long. The CDR3 DNA follows: TGCGCCAGCAGTCACAGGACTAGCGGGAGGGTGAAGGGGGTTTCCTACAATGAGCAGTTCTTC. It codes for CASSHRTSGRVKGVSYNEQFF.

CDR3 DNA: TGTGCCAGCAGTTACGGGACAGGGGGAGGCTACACCTTC. Protein product: CASSYGTGGGYTF. This sequence joins TRBV6-5 and TRBJ1-2; 11 bases match TRBD1. Germline values: CDR1 MNHEY, CDR2 SVGAGI. J was trimmed by 8 bases and V by 2 bases; bases with no gene match: 1. The CDR3 runs 13 residues.

The chain joins TRBV15 to TRBJ2-7, with D maybe TRBD1 (5 bases). V was pared by 0 bases and J by 5 bases, with 11 bases between. Germline loops: CDR1 LNHNV, CDR2 YYDKDF (reference sequence). There are 14 residues in the CDR3. CDR3 in amino acids: CATSRDKQQDEQYF. The CDR3 DNA follows: TGTGCCACCAGCAGAGATAAGCAACAGGACGAGCAGTACTTC. Full variable domain (missing parts from reference TRBV15 and TRBJ2-7): DAMVIQNPRYQVTQFGKPVTLSCSQTLNHNVMYWYQQKSSQAPKLLFHYYDKDFNNEADTPDNFQSRRPNTSFCFLDIRSPGLGDTAMYLCATSRDKQQDEQYFGPGTRLTVT.

The chain joins TRBV19 to TRBJ2-1, with TRBD2 matching over 8 bases. The CDR3 extends over 16 amino acids. Germline CDR1 reads LNHDA; CDR2 reads SQIVND (reference sequence). Losses at the gene ends were 5 bases for V and 1 base for J; bases not matched to a gene: 7. In DNA form, the CDR3 reads TGTGCCAGTAGTCCCCGGACTAGCCGGTCCTACAATGAGCAGTTCTTC. Its translation: CASSPRTSRSYNEQFF.

V gene TRBV30 combines with J gene TRBJ1-2, with 7 positions matching TRBD1. CDR1 is GTSNPN, CDR2 SVGIG, per germline (reference sequence). V trimming: 2 bases; J trimming: 4 bases; junction bases outside the gene matches: 7. This CDR3 comprises 14 residues. The CDR3 DNA is TGTGCCTGGAGTCGGACAGGAAACATCTATGGCTACACCTTC. Protein sequence: CAWSRTGNIYGYTF.